The subject of this entry is one TCR beta chain. The data belong to a study of monozygotic twins with inflammatory bowel disease. Germline V CDR1 and CDR2: DFQATT, SNEGSKA (reference sequence). The CDR3 covers 12 residues. TCRdb re-called the 5' RACE reads; one entry per CDR3 protein, DNA not given. This repertoire includes 350,000 to 500,000 distinct CDR3 sequences. The specimen was blood. This TCR was sampled from a human donor with ulcerative colitis or Crohn's disease, or a healthy co-twin of an affected twin (not recorded which). The gene calls are TRBV20-1 and TRBJ2-7; the TCRdb D gene call, TRBD1, has no DNA to confirm it. CDR3 sequence: CSGGTGGDEQYF.